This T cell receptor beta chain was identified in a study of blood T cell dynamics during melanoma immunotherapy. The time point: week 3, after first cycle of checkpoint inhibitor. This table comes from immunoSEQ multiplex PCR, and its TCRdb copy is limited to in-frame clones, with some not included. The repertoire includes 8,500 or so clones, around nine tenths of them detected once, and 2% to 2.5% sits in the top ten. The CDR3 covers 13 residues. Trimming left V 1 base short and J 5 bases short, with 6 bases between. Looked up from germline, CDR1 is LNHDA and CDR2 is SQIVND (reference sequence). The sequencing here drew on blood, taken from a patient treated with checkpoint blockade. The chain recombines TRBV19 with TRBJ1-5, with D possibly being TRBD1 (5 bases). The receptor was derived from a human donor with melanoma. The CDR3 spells CASSIVGDQPQHF. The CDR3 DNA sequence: TGTGCCAGTAGTATAGTAGGGGATCAGCCCCAGCATTTT.